A single sample is the source of the 13 T cell receptor beta chains below, sequenced in a study of T cell responses to AZD1222 COVID-19 vaccine. TCRdb keeps only in-frame clones here, not all; method: immunoSEQ multiplex PCR. This sample has approximately 100,000 clones, with about 91% found just once. The material sequenced was peripheral blood, taken on day 0 of AZD1222 vaccination. Receptors were obtained from an adult in good health.

This clone appeared a single time. The J gene is TRBJ2-3, the V gene TRBV14; D is ambiguous. Per germline, CDR1 SGHDN and CDR2 FVKESK. The germline V and J ends were trimmed by 0 bases and 2 bases, with 3 bases remaining between them. The CDR3 is made up of 13 amino acids. The CDR3 spells CASSQDDTDTQYF. The DNA of the CDR3 is TGTGCCAGCAGCCAAGACGACACAGATACGCAGTATTTT.

The gene calls are TRBV2 and TRBJ1-2; D unclear. CDR3 length: 14 amino acids. Germline V CDR1 and CDR2: SNHLY, FYNNEI. The V gene lost 5 bases and the J gene lost 0 bases, with 10 bases spanning the gap. CDR3 sequence reads: CASSWTAANYGYTF. In nucleotides, the CDR3 is TGTGCCAGCAGTTGGACGGCAGCTAACTATGGCTACACCTTC.

The gene calls are TRBV30 and TRBJ1-1; 9 nucleotides match TRBD1. The CDR3 totals 13 residues. The ends lost 1 base at V and 3 bases at J; junction bases unmatched: 0. Germline CDR1 GTSNPN, CDR2 SVGIG (reference sequence). The DNA for the CDR3 is TGTGCCTGGAGTGGACAGGGGGACACTGAAGCTTTCTTT. Amino acids: CAWSGQGDTEAFF.

The rearrangement joins TRBV12-3 or TRBV12-4 to TRBJ2-7; no reliable D call. This CDR3 has 12 residues. The germline V and J ends were trimmed by 3 bases and 4 bases, with 7 bases remaining between them. DNA of the CDR3: TGTGCCAGCAGTTTTGTTGAGTACGAGCAGTACTTC. Protein product: CASSFVEYEQYF.

This clone was observed a single time. The CDR3 region is CASSYGGQSYEQYF. CDR3 nucleotides: TGTGCCAGCAGTTACGGCGGACAGTCCTACGAGCAGTACTTC. The rearrangement uses TRBV6-5 and TRBJ2-7; D possibly corresponds to TRBD1 (6 bases). CDR1 is MNHEY and CDR2 is SVGAGI in the germline V gene. The CDR3 sequence is 14 residues long. V lost 2 bases, J lost 1 base, and 9 bases lay in between.

CDR3 residues: CASSTIAGGWNEQFF. CDR3 nucleotides: TGTGCCAGTAGTACAATAGCGGGGGGGTGGAATGAGCAGTTCTTC. The V and J genes are TRBV19 and TRBJ2-1; TRBD2 agrees at 11 bases. The V and J ends lost 4 bases and 7 bases, in that order; junction bases with no gene match: 6. The germline V gene has CDR1 LNHDA and CDR2 SQIVND (reference sequence). CDR3 length: 15 residues.

CDR3 protein: CASSLVGFDTEAFF. DNA of the CDR3: TGTGCCAGCAGCTTAGTAGGGTTTGACACTGAAGCTTTCTTT. The gene calls are TRBV7-8 and TRBJ1-1; D gene unclear. The germline CDR1 and CDR2 sequences are SGHVS and FQNEAQ. This CDR3 has 14 residues. Deletions cut 1 base from V and 3 bases from J, with 9 bases between.

This clone has more than one count but fewer than ten. The V and J genes are TRBV19 and TRBJ1-5; D not certain. V shed 1 base and J shed 2 bases, with 15 bases lying between them. This CDR3 is 17 amino acids long. Per the germline V gene, CDR1 is LNHDA and CDR2 is SQIVND (reference sequence). CDR3 protein: CASSIAARNGGNQPQHF. The CDR3 nucleotides are TGTGCCAGTAGTATAGCCGCCAGGAATGGGGGCAATCAGCCCCAGCATTTT.

The genes are TRBV18 and TRBJ2-1; the match to TRBD1 covers 7 bases. The CDR3 contains 15 residues. Germline lookup yields CDR1 KGHSH and CDR2 LQKENI. With V trimmed by 3 bases and J by 6 bases, 8 bases remained unmatched. Here the CDR3 DNA reads TGTGCCAGCTCACCCTCCACAGGGGTCTCCAATGAGCAGTTCTTC. Translated, it gives CASSPSTGVSNEQFF.

This rearrangement joins TRBV4-1 to TRBJ1-3, with D possibly matching TRBD1 (6 bases). V lost 2 bases and J lost 1, with 15 bases in between. Germline V CDR1 and CDR2: MGHRA, YSYEKL. The CDR3 length is 17 residues. CDR3 bases: TGCGCCAGCAGCCAAAAAGGAGGGGGGTTTTCTGGAAACACCATATATTTT. This sequence encodes CASSQKGGGFSGNTIYF.

The chain carries TRBV24-1 and TRBJ2-3, with a possible D match to TRBD2 (5 bases). The CDR3 totals 18 residues. Germline lookup yields CDR1 KGHDR and CDR2 SFDVKD. Trimming took 0 bases from V and 5 from J, leaving 20 bases between them. This CDR3 is CATSDLGFGGLCGDTQYF. For the CDR3, the DNA is TGTGCCACCAGTGATTTGGGGTTCGGAGGCCTCTGCGGAGATACGCAGTATTTT.

The chain recombines TRBV19 with TRBJ1-1, with D maybe TRBD1 (5 bases). V lost 8 bases, J lost 4 bases, and 14 bases lay in between. This CDR3 contains 13 residues. Germline V gene lookup returns CDR1 LNHDA and CDR2 SQIVND (reference sequence). The CDR3 loop reads CASGGEILTEAFF. CDR3 nucleotides: TGTGCCAGTGGGGGGGAGATTCTCACTGAAGCTTTCTTT. The whole variable domain, filled in from reference TRBV19 and TRBJ1-1, reads DGGITQSPKYLFRKEGQNVTLSCEQNLNHDAMYWYRQDPGQGLRLIYYSQIVNDFQKGDIAEGYSVSREKKESFPLTVTSAQKNPTAFYLCASGGEILTEAFFGQGTRLTVV.

The V gene is TRBV7-2, the J gene TRBJ1-2; 7 bases agree with TRBD1. This CDR3 has 15 amino acids. Unmatched junction bases numbered 10, after V lost 2 bases and J lost 7 bases. Germline V gene lookup returns CDR1 SGHTA and CDR2 FQGNSA. The CDR3 DNA follows: TGTGCCAGCAGCTTATCCGGGCGTCAGGGGGGTGGCTACACCTTC. This codes for CASSLSGRQGGGYTF.